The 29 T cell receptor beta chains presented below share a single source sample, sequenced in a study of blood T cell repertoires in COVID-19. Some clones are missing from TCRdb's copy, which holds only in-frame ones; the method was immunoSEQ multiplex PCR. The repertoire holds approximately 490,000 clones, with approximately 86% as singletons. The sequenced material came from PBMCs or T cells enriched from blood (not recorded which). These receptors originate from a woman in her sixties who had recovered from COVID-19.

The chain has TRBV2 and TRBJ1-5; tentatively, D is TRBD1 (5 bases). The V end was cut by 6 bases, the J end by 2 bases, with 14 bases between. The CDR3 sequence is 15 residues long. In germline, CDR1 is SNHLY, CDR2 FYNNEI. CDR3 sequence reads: CASSRQNVGNQPQHF. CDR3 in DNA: TGTGCCAGCAGCCGACAGAACGTTGGCAATCAGCCCCAGCATTTT.

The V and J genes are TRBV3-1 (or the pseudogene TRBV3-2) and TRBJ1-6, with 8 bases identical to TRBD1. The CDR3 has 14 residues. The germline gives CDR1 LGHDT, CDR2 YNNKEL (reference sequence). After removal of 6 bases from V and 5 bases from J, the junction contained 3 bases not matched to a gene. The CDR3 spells CASSPGGNNSPLHF. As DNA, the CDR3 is TGTGCCAGCAGTCCAGGGGGCAATAATTCACCCCTCCACTTT.

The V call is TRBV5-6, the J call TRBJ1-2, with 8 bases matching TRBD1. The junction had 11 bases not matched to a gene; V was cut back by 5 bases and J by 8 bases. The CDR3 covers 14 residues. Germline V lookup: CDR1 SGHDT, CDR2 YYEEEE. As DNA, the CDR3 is TGTGCCAGCAGTCCACTGGACAGGGAGGGGGGCTACACCTTC. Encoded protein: CASSPLDREGGYTF.

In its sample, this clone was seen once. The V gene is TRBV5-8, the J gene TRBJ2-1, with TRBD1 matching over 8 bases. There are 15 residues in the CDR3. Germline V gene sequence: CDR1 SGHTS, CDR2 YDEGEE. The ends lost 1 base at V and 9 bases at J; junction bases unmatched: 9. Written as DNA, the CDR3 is TGTGCCAGCAGCTTGCCACAGGGGGATTGGGGTGAGCAGTTCTTC. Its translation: CASSLPQGDWGEQFF. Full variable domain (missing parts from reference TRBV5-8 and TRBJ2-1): EAGVTQSPTHLIKTRGQQATLRCSPISGHTSVYWYQQALGLGLQFLLWYDEGEERNRGNFPPRFSGRQFPNYSSELNVNALELEDSALYLCASSLPQGDWGEQFFGPGTRLTVL.

The CDR3 sequence: CASTTGQGSYEQYF. The CDR3 DNA reads TGTGCCAGCACCACCGGACAGGGATCCTACGAGCAGTACTTC. This chain joins TRBV6-5 and TRBJ2-7; 8 positions agree with TRBD1. V was clipped by 7 bases and J by 1 base; unmatched bases: 6. The CDR3 is 14 amino acids. CDR1 and CDR2 (germline): MNHEY, SVGAGI.

CDR3 DNA: TGTGCCAGCAGGGGGGGTAGTCCGACCCAGCATTTT. Translation: CASRGGSPTQHF. The chain carries TRBV6-5 and TRBJ1-5; possibly TRBD1 for D (5 bases). V dropped 6 bases and J dropped 11 bases, with 14 bases sitting between them. The germline CDR1 and CDR2 sequences are MNHEY and SVGAGI. This CDR3 has 12 residues.

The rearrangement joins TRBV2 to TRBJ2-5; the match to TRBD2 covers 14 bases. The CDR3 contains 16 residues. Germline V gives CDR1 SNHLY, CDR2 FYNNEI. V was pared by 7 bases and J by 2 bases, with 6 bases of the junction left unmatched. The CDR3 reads CASTGLAGGPQETQYF. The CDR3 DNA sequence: TGTGCCAGCACCGGACTAGCGGGGGGCCCGCAAGAGACCCAGTACTTC.

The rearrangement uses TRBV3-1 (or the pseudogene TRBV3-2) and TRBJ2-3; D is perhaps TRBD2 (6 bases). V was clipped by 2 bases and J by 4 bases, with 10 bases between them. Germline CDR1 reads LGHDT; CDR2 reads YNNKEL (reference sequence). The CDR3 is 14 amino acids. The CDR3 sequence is CASSQQWGADTQYF. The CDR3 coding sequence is TGTGCCAGCAGCCAACAGTGGGGGGCAGATACGCAGTATTTT.

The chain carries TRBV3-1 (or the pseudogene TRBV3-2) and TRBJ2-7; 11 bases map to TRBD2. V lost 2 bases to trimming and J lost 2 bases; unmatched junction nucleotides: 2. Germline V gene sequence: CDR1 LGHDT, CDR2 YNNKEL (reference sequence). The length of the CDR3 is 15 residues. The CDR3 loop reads CASSQISGGAYEQYF. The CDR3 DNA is TGTGCCAGCAGCCAAATTAGCGGGGGGGCCTACGAGCAGTACTTC.

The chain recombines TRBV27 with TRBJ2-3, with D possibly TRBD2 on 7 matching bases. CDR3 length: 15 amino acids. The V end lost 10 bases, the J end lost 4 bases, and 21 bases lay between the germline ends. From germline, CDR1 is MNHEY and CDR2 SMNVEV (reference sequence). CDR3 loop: CATGGGGHFSDTQYF. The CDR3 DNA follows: TGTGCCACGGGGGGTGGGGGGCATTTCTCAGATACGCAGTATTTT.

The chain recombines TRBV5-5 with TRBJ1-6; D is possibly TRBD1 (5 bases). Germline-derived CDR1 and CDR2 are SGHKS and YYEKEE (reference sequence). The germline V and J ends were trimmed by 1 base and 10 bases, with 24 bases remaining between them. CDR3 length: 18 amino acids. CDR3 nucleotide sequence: TGTGCCAGCAGCTTGCGAGTAATGGAGGGGAAGAAAAGATCACCCCTCCACTTT. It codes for CASSLRVMEGKKRSPLHF.

The CDR3 sequence is CASSPGPWGGRPQETQYF. The CDR3 DNA follows: TGTGCCAGCTCACCGGGGCCTTGGGGGGGGCGCCCCCAAGAGACCCAGTACTTC. The chain has TRBV18 and TRBJ2-5, with D maybe TRBD2 (7 bases). The germline CDR1 and CDR2 sequences are KGHSH and LQKENI. Trimming took 3 bases from V and 1 from J, leaving 21 bases between them. This CDR3 has 18 amino acids.

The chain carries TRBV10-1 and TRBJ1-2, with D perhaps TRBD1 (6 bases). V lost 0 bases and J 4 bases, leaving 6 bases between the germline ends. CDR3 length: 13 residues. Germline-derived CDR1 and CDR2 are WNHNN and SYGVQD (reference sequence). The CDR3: CASSESGGYGYTF. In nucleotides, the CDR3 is TGCGCCAGCAGTGAGTCAGGGGGCTATGGCTACACCTTC.

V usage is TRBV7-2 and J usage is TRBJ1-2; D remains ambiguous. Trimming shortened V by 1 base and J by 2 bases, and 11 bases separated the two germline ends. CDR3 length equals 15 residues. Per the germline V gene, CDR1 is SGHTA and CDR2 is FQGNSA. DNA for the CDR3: TGTGCCAGCAGCTTAGGGTCGACGGGGAACTATGGCTACACCTTC. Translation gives CASSLGSTGNYGYTF.

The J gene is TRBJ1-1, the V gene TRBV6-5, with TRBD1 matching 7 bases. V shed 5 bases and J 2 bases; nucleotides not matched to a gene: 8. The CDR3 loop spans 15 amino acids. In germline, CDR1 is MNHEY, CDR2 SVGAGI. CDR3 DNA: TGTGCCAGCAGTCGACAGGGCTTTAGCAACACTGAAGCTTTCTTT. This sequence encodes CASSRQGFSNTEAFF.

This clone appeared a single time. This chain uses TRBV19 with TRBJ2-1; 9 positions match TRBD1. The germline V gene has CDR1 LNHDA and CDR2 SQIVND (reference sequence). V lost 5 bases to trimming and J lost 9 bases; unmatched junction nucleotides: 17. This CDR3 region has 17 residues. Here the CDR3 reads CASSPSWGYRTGVEQFF. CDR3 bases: TGTGCCAGTAGTCCTTCCTGGGGCTATAGGACAGGGGTTGAGCAGTTCTTC.

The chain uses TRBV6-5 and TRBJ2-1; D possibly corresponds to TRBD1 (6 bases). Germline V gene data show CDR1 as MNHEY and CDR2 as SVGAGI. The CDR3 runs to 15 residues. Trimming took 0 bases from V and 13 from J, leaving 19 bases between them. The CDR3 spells CASSYSKQGGRIQFF. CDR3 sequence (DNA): TGTGCCAGCAGTTACTCAAAACAGGGCGGACGCATTCAGTTCTTC.

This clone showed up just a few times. CDR3 protein: CATWRQGAREQYF. CDR3 in DNA: TGTGCCACCTGGAGGCAGGGGGCGCGGGAGCAGTACTTC. The rearrangement joins TRBV6-5 to TRBJ2-7; TRBD1 matches at 8 bases. This CDR3 has 13 amino acids. J gave up 7 bases and V 10 bases, and 12 bases lay outside the gene matches. Germline values: CDR1 MNHEY, CDR2 SVGAGI.

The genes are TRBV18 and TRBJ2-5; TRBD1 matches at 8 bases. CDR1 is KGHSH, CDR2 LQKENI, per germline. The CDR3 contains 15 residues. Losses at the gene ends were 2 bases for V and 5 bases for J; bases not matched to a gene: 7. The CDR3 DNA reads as TGTGCCAGCTCACCATTGCAGGGGGCCTTTGAGACCCAGTACTTC. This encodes CASSPLQGAFETQYF.

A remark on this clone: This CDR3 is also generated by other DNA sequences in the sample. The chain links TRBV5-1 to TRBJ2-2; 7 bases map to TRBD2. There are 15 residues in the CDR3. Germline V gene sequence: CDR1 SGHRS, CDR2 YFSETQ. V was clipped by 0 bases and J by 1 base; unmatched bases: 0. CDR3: CASSLAGGNTGELFF. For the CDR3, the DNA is TGCGCCAGCAGCTTGGCGGGGGGGAACACCGGGGAGCTGTTTTTT. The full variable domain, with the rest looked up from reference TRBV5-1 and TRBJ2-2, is KAGVTQTPRYLIKTRGQQVTLSCSPISGHRSVSWYQQTPGQGLQFLFEYFSETQRNKGNFPGRFSGRQFSNSRSEMNVSTLELGDSALYLCASSLAGGNTGELFFGEGSRLTVL.

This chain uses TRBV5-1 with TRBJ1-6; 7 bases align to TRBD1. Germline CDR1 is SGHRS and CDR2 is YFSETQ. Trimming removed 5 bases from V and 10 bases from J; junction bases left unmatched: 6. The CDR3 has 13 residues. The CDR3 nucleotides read TGCGCCAGCAGAGGGACAGAAGGGTCACCCCTCCACTTT. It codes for CASRGTEGSPLHF.

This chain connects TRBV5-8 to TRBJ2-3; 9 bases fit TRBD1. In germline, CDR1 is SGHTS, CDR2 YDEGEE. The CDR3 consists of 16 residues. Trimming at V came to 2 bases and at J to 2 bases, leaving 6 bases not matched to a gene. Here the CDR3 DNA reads TGTGCCAGCAGCTTAGGACAGGGGCTCAACACAGATACGCAGTATTTT. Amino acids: CASSLGQGLNTDTQYF.

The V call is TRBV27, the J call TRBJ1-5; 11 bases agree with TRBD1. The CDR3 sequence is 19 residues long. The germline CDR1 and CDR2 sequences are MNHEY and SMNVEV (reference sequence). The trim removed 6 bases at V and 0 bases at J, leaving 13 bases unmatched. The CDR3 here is CASSLGTRTGGYSNQPQHF. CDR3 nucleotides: TGTGCCAGCAGCTTAGGGACCAGGACAGGGGGCTATAGCAATCAGCCCCAGCATTTT.

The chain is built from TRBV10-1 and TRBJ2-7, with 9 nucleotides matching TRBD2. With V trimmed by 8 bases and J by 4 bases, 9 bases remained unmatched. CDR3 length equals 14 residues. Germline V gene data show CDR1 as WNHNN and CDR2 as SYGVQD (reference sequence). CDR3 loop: CASPGTSRPYEQYV. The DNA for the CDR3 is TGCGCCAGCCCCGGGACTAGCCGACCTTACGAGCAGTACGTC.

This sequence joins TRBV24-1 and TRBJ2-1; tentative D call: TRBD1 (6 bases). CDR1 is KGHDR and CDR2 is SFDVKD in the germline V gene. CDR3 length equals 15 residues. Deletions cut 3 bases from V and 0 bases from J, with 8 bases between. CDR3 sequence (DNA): TGTGCCACCAGTGATGGACAGAGCTCCTACAATGAGCAGTTCTTC. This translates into CATSDGQSSYNEQFF.

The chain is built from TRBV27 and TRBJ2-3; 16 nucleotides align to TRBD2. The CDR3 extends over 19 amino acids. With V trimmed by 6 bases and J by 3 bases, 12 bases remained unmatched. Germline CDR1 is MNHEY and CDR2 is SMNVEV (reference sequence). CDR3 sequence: CASRRDPGLAGGPTDTQYF. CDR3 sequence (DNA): TGTGCCAGCAGGCGCGATCCGGGACTAGCGGGGGGGCCGACAGATACGCAGTATTTT.

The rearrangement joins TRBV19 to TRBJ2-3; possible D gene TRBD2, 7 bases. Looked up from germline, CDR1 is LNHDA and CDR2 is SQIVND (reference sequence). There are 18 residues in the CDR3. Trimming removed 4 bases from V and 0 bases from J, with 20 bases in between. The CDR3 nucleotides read TGTGCCAGTAGTACCCGCCTAGGGGGGGCTCTAAGCACAGATACGCAGTATTTT. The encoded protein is CASSTRLGGALSTDTQYF.

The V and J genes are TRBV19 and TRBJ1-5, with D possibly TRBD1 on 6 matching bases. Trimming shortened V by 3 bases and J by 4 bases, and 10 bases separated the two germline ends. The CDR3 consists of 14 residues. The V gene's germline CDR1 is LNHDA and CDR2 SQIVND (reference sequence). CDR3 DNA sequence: TGTGCCAGTAGTATCTTGGGGACAAATCAGCCCCAGCATTTT. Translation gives CASSILGTNQPQHF.

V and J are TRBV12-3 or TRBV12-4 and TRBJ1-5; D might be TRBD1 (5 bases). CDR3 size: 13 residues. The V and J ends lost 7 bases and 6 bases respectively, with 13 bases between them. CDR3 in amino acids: CASKSRVTQPQHF. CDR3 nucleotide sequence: TGTGCCAGCAAAAGCAGGGTGACTCAGCCCCAGCATTTT.